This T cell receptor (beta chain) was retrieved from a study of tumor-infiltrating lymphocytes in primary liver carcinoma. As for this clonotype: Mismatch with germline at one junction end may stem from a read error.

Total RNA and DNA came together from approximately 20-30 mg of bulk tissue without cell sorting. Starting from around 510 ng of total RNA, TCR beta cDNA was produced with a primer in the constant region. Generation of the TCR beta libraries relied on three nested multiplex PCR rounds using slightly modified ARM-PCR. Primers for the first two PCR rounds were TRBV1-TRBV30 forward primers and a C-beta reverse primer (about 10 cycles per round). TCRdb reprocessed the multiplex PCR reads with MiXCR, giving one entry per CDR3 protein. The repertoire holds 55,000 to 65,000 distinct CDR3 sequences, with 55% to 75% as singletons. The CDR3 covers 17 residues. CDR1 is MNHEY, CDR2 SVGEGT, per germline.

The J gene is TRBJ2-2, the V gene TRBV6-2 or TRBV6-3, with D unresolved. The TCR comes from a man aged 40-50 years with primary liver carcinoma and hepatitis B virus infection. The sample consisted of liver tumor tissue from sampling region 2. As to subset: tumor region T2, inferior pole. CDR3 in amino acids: CASSYSRTATNTEELFF. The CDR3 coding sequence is TGTGCCAGCAGTTACTCGAGAACAGCTACGAATACCGAGGAGCTGTTTTTT.